Each of the 23 T cell receptor beta chains below was sequenced from the same sample in a study of control samples from healthy donors and cancer patients. Repertoires were generated with immunoSEQ multiplex PCR, while TCRdb's copy carries only in-frame clones and drops some. The data hold around 13,000 clones, with approximately 93% observed a single time. The sequenced sample was PBMCs. The origin of the receptors is a man older than 75 with lung cancer.

The V call is TRBV11-3, the J call TRBJ2-1; 7 bases are a match to TRBD2. This CDR3 has 19 residues. V shed 0 bases and J 2 bases; nucleotides not matched to a gene: 13. Germline V gives CDR1 SGHNT, CDR2 YENEEA. The CDR3 sequence is CASSLESAGSGFPYNEQFF. The CDR3 nucleotides read TGTGCCAGCAGCTTAGAGTCAGCCGGTAGCGGGTTTCCCTACAATGAGCAGTTCTTC.

This chain joins TRBV7-9 and TRBJ2-2; 9 positions match TRBD1. CDR1 is SEHNR, CDR2 FQNEAQ, per germline (reference sequence). The CDR3 covers 15 residues. Losses at the gene ends were 4 bases for V and 6 bases for J; bases not matched to a gene: 6. The CDR3 is CASSSSQGAAGELFF. In nucleotides, the CDR3 is TGTGCCAGCAGCTCCTCACAGGGGGCGGCCGGGGAGCTGTTTTTT.

The chain uses TRBV7-3 and TRBJ1-6; D is unresolved. The CDR3 covers 13 residues. V was cut by 2 bases and J by 5 bases, with 4 bases left in between. CDR1 is SGHTA and CDR2 is FQGTGA in the germline V gene. The CDR3 protein is CASSLWDNSPLHF. CDR3 nucleotides: TGTGCCAGCAGCTTATGGGATAATTCACCCCTCCACTTT. The full variable domain, its missing parts supplied by reference TRBV7-3 and TRBJ1-6, is GAGVSQTPSNKVTEKGKYVELRCDPISGHTALYWYRQSLGQGPEFLIYFQGTGAADDSGLPNDRFFAVRPEGSVSTLKIQRTERGDSAVYLCASSLWDNSPLHFGNGTRLTVT.

V and J are TRBV7-2 and TRBJ1-5; D remains ambiguous. V lost 3 bases, J lost 16 bases, and 19 bases lay in between. The CDR3 totals 13 residues. Germline-derived CDR1 and CDR2 are SGHTA and FQGNSA. CDR3 in DNA: TGTGCCAGCAGCTTGTACCCGGCGGACCTCATACATTTT. It codes for CASSLYPADLIHF.

The V and J genes are TRBV7-9 and TRBJ1-1, with 7 bases that match TRBD1. The CDR3 is 16 residues long. Germline values: CDR1 SEHNR, CDR2 FQNEAQ (reference sequence). V lost 2 bases, J lost 5 bases, and 11 bases stayed unmatched. The CDR3 loop is CASSLPRQGGRTEAFF. The DNA of the CDR3 is TGTGCCAGCAGCTTACCTCGACAGGGAGGACGGACTGAAGCTTTCTTT.

The V and J genes are TRBV14 and TRBJ2-1, with TRBD2 identical over 10 bases. This CDR3 spans 15 amino acids. CDR1 is SGHDN and CDR2 is FVKESK in the germline V gene. V was pared by 1 base and J by 10 bases, with 7 bases of the junction left unmatched. The CDR3 loop is CASSQVSLAGAEQFF. Here the CDR3 DNA reads TGTGCCAGCAGCCAAGTCTCCCTAGCGGGGGCCGAGCAGTTCTTC.

The rearrangement joins TRBV19 to TRBJ1-1, with D hard to call. The CDR3 sequence is 13 residues long. Germline V CDR1 and CDR2: LNHDA, SQIVND (reference sequence). V was shortened by 3 bases and J by 6 bases, with 11 bases between the two germline ends. CDR3 sequence (DNA): TGTGCCAGTAGTATCACGATTAGTGCTGAAGCTTTCTTT. Translating gives CASSITISAEAFF.

The chain has TRBV18 and TRBJ1-2, with 8 bases matching TRBD1. V was clipped by 2 bases and J by 6 bases; unmatched bases: 8. The CDR3 spans 15 residues. Germline CDR1 is KGHSH and CDR2 is LQKENI. Here the CDR3 reads CASSPTNAGGHGYTF. As DNA, the CDR3 is TGTGCCAGCTCACCAACGAATGCAGGGGGCCATGGCTACACCTTC.

The CDR3 is CASSQTHRGHYNSPLHF. The CDR3 bases are TGTGCCAGCAGTCAAACCCACAGGGGCCATTATAATTCACCCCTCCACTTT. V gene TRBV6-6 combines with J gene TRBJ1-6; 7 positions match TRBD1. Per the germline V gene, CDR1 is MNHNY and CDR2 is SVGAGI (reference sequence). The V segment lost 5 bases and the J segment 4 bases; nucleotides outside the gene matches: 11. The CDR3 extends over 17 amino acids.

CDR3 loop: CASSYERGLGWGTDTQYF. Written as DNA, the CDR3 is TGTGCCAGCAGTTACGAGCGGGGACTGGGATGGGGCACAGATACGCAGTATTTT. The rearrangement joins TRBV6-2 or TRBV6-3 to TRBJ2-3, with TRBD2 identical over 7 bases. The junction had 12 bases not matched to a gene; V was cut back by 2 bases and J by 1 base. The CDR3 is 18 amino acids. Germline CDR1 and CDR2: MNHEY and SVGEGT.

This clone was observed once. The chain links TRBV3-1 (or the pseudogene TRBV3-2) to TRBJ2-1; 7 bases match TRBD1. V shed 5 bases, J shed 9 bases, and the junction held 10 bases outside the gene matches. The CDR3 has 14 residues. Germline V gives CDR1 LGHDT, CDR2 YNNKEL (reference sequence). The DNA of the CDR3 is TGTGCCAGCAGCTACAGGGGTCAGGGACCTGAGCAGTTCTTC. Its translation is CASSYRGQGPEQFF.

This CDR3 reads CASSAWDGGSYEQYF. The CDR3 DNA is TGTGCCAGCAGCGCTTGGGACGGCGGTTCCTACGAGCAGTACTTC. The rearrangement joins TRBV9 to TRBJ2-7; D is possibly TRBD1 or TRBD2 (5 bases each). The CDR3 runs to 15 residues. V lost 3 bases and J 1 base, leaving 14 bases between the germline ends. Germline CDR1 reads SGDLS; CDR2 reads YYNGEE.

The chain uses TRBV6-1 and TRBJ2-7; 11 nucleotides line up with TRBD2. CDR3 size: 14 residues. Trimming took 2 bases from V and 4 from J; bases not matched to a gene: 1. CDR1 and CDR2 (germline): MNHNS, SASEGT. CDR3 in amino acids: CASSERTSGYEQYV. CDR3 sequence (DNA): TGTGCCAGCAGTGAAAGGACTAGCGGGTACGAGCAGTACGTC.

V gene TRBV7-9 combines with J gene TRBJ2-7; D is perhaps TRBD1 or TRBD2 (6 bases each). The ends were cut back, 8 bases at V and 5 bases at J, with 22 bases in the middle. Germline V gene data show CDR1 as SEHNR and CDR2 as FQNEAQ (reference sequence). This CDR3 has 15 amino acids. DNA for the CDR3: TGTGCCAGCCACAAGTTTCCGGGGGCCTACGACGAGCAGTACTTC. Protein: CASHKFPGAYDEQYF.

The chain is built from TRBV9 and TRBJ2-7, with D tentatively TRBD1 (5 bases). V was cut by 0 bases and J by 2 bases, with 12 bases left in between. This CDR3 comprises 15 residues. The germline V gene has CDR1 SGDLS and CDR2 YYNGEE. The CDR3 DNA reads as TGTGCCAGCAGCGTAGCTCCCCAGGGTACCTACGAGCAGTACTTC. This codes for CASSVAPQGTYEQYF.

The V call is TRBV5-5, the J call TRBJ1-4, with 8 bases lining up with TRBD1. Per the germline V gene, CDR1 is SGHKS and CDR2 is YYEKEE (reference sequence). The CDR3 consists of 15 residues. The V gene end was trimmed by 2 bases and the J gene end by 4 bases; junction bases not matched to a gene: 4. The CDR3 is CASSLRTGINEKLFF. The CDR3, as DNA: TGTGCCAGCAGCTTAAGGACAGGGATTAATGAAAAACTGTTTTTT.

The chain uses TRBV2 and TRBJ1-4; D uncertain. Looked up from germline, CDR1 is SNHLY and CDR2 is FYNNEI. The CDR3 sequence is 13 residues long. Trimming removed 8 bases at V and 0 bases at J, with 7 bases between. CDR3 DNA: TGTGCCAGCGGGCAGACAACTAATGAAAAACTGTTTTTT. Protein: CASGQTTNEKLFF.

The chain links TRBV18 to TRBJ2-7; TRBD2 agrees at 15 bases. In germline, CDR1 is KGHSH, CDR2 LQKENI. The CDR3 contains 18 residues. V lost 1 base to trimming and J lost 0 bases; unmatched junction nucleotides: 4. The CDR3 coding sequence is TGTGCCAGCTCACCACGGGGACTAGCGGGGGGTAGCTCCTACGAGCAGTACTTC. It specifies CASSPRGLAGGSSYEQYF.

The gene calls are TRBV6-5 and TRBJ2-1; 8 bases line up with TRBD1. In germline, CDR1 is MNHEY, CDR2 SVGAGI. V was clipped by 5 bases and J by 2 bases; unmatched bases: 5. This CDR3 comprises 15 residues. CDR3 nucleotides: TGTGCCAGCAGTCTTGGACAGGGCCCCTACAATGAGCAGTTCTTC. This encodes CASSLGQGPYNEQFF.

This sequence joins TRBV28 and TRBJ2-1; D not resolved. The V and J ends lost 7 bases and 6 bases respectively, with 7 bases between them. Germline V gene lookup returns CDR1 MDHEN and CDR2 SYDVKM. This CDR3 spans 11 amino acids. CDR3 in DNA: TGTGCCAGCACCTATAGCAATGAGCAGTTCTTC. It specifies CASTYSNEQFF. The complete variable domain, with remaining parts taken from reference TRBV28 and TRBJ2-1, reads DVKVTQSSRYLVKRTGEKVFLECVQDMDHENMFWYRQDPGLGLRLIYFSYDVKMKEKGDIPEGYSVSREKKERFSLILESASTNQTSMYLCASTYSNEQFFGPGTRLTVL.

This chain uses TRBV5-1 with TRBJ1-2; a possible D gene is TRBD1 (6 bases). The CDR3 length is 14 residues. Looked up from germline, CDR1 is SGHRS and CDR2 is YFSETQ. The V and J ends lost 4 bases and 4 bases respectively, with 14 bases between them. CDR3: CASSQDSQSYGYTF. The DNA for the CDR3 is TGCGCCAGCAGCCAGGACAGTCAATCCTATGGCTACACCTTC.

CDR3 protein: CASSEAGSGSYNEQFF. CDR3 DNA: TGTGCCAGCAGTGAAGCGGGGAGCGGGTCCTACAATGAGCAGTTCTTC. V usage is TRBV2 and J usage is TRBJ2-1; possible D gene TRBD2, 6 bases. Trimming left V 0 bases short and J 1 base short, with 10 bases between. This CDR3 has 16 residues. From germline, CDR1 is SNHLY and CDR2 FYNNEI.

The rearrangement uses TRBV6-5 and TRBJ2-7, with TRBD1 identical over 8 bases. The trim removed 9 bases at V and 3 bases at J, leaving 10 bases unmatched. CDR1 and CDR2 from the germline V gene are MNHEY and SVGAGI. This CDR3 has 14 amino acids. Here the CDR3 DNA reads TGTGCCAGAATGCCGGGACAGGCTTGCTACGAGCAGTACGTC. It codes for CARMPGQACYEQYV.